Presented here are 24 T cell receptor beta chains from one specimen sequenced in a study of T cells in localized non-small cell lung cancer. Some clones are missing from TCRdb's copy, which holds only in-frame ones; the method was immunoSEQ multiplex PCR. This sample has over a thousand clones, with 23% found just once. Here the sequenced sample was normal lung tissue next to the tumor, taken before any cancer treatment. The receptors shown here come from a man aged 40-75 years with stage I lung adenocarcinoma.

This clone came up a few times. This chain joins TRBV27 and TRBJ1-2; D call uncertain. Trimming took off 2 bases at V and 8 bases at J, with 12 bases between the two ends. Germline values: CDR1 MNHEY, CDR2 SMNVEV (reference sequence). CDR3 length: 13 amino acids. DNA of the CDR3: TGTGCCAGCAGTTTAGGTAACAGAGGCGGCTACACCTTC. Protein product: CASSLGNRGGYTF.

This clone has just a few counts. The rearrangement links TRBV11-3 to TRBJ2-3; 7 bases are shared with TRBD2. CDR1 and CDR2 (germline): SGHNT, YENEEA. This CDR3 contains 16 residues. The ends lost 5 bases at V and 0 bases at J; junction bases unmatched: 8. The CDR3 DNA follows: TGTGCCAGCAGCCTTATAGGGGAGGGGAGCACAGATACGCAGTATTTT. It encodes CASSLIGEGSTDTQYF.

Only a few counts were recorded for this clone. V and J are TRBV6-8 and TRBJ1-1, with 11 bases identical to TRBD1. The germline V gene has CDR1 MNHGY and CDR2 SAAAGT. The CDR3 is 15 residues long. The trim removed 4 bases at V and 10 bases at J, leaving 11 bases unmatched. CDR3 in amino acids: CASSSKGTGGWVAFF. DNA for the CDR3: TGTGCCAGCAGTTCCAAAGGGACAGGGGGTTGGGTAGCTTTCTTT.

This chain links TRBV19 with TRBJ1-2; a possible D gene is TRBD1 (6 bases). Germline CDR1 reads LNHDA; CDR2 reads SQIVND (reference sequence). CDR3 length: 14 residues. V dropped 5 bases and J dropped 5 bases, with 15 bases sitting between them. The CDR3 region is CASSPPGARYGYTF. In DNA, the CDR3 is TGTGCCAGTAGTCCTCCGGGGGCGCGGTATGGCTACACCTTC.

In its sample, this clone was seen a few times. Here the CDR3 reads CASTTGQIYNEQFF. In nucleotides, the CDR3 is TGTGCCAGCACCACAGGACAGATTTACAATGAGCAGTTCTTC. The V call is TRBV6-8, the J call TRBJ2-1; D may be TRBD1 (6 bases). The V end lost 7 bases, the J end lost 4 bases, and 14 bases lay between the germline ends. This CDR3 is built from 14 residues. Per the germline V gene, CDR1 is MNHGY and CDR2 is SAAAGT.

The chain recombines TRBV28 with TRBJ1-6, with TRBD1 as a possible D gene (5 bases). Trimming stripped 4 bases from V and 10 bases from J, with 11 bases between. Germline CDR1 is MDHEN and CDR2 is SYDVKM. CDR3 length: 13 amino acids. The CDR3 DNA sequence: TGTGCCAGCAGTTCAGTCCAGGGATCACCCCTCCACTTT. Translating gives CASSSVQGSPLHF.

This chain joins TRBV11-3 and TRBJ2-1; 9 bases line up with TRBD2. The CDR3 is made up of 15 amino acids. The J segment lost 10 bases and the V segment lost 2 bases, leaving 9 bases of the junction unmatched. Looked up from germline, CDR1 is SGHNT and CDR2 is YENEEA. CDR3 DNA sequence: TGTGCCAGCAGCTTACTAGCGGGAAGTTCAGGGGAGCAGTTCTTC. Encoded protein: CASSLLAGSSGEQFF.

DNA of the CDR3: TGTGCCAGCAGCTTCCGGGACAGAGAGGGCGAGCAGTACTTC. This encodes CASSFRDREGEQYF. The chain uses TRBV11-3 and TRBJ2-7, with 7 bases matching TRBD1. V shed 3 bases, J shed 6 bases, and the junction held 8 bases outside the gene matches. The CDR3 totals 14 residues. Germline lookup yields CDR1 SGHNT and CDR2 YENEEA.

Only a few counts were recorded for this clone. The chain joins TRBV6-8 to TRBJ2-3; D is perhaps TRBD2 (7 bases). Germline assignment: CDR1 MNHGY and CDR2 SAAAGT. The CDR3 consists of 14 residues. V lost 6 bases to trimming and J lost 3 bases, with 13 bases between them. The CDR3 nucleotides are TGTGCCAGCAGCCAGGAGGGGGGGACAGATACGCAGTATTTT. It codes for CASSQEGGTDTQYF.

This chain links TRBV19 with TRBJ2-5, with 7 bases aligning to TRBD2. The CDR3 sequence is 14 residues long. With V trimmed by 5 bases and J by 4 bases, 7 bases remained unmatched. Germline V gene lookup returns CDR1 LNHDA and CDR2 SQIVND (reference sequence). The CDR3 loop is CASSSSGLRETQYF. The DNA for the CDR3 is TGTGCCAGTAGTTCTAGCGGTCTCCGAGAGACCCAGTACTTC.

The chain employs TRBV4-1 and TRBJ1-1; D is ambiguous. The CDR3 is 17 residues long. The germline V gene has CDR1 MGHRA and CDR2 YSYEKL. Trimming removed 3 bases from V and 3 bases from J, with 20 bases in between. CDR3 residues: CASSHETPGVGDTEAFF. Written as DNA, the CDR3 is TGCGCCAGCAGCCATGAAACTCCGGGCGTTGGGGACACTGAAGCTTTCTTT.

V usage is TRBV14 and J usage is TRBJ1-6, with D unclear. Germline V gene sequence: CDR1 SGHDN, CDR2 FVKESK. The CDR3 has 14 amino acids. Trimming removed 1 base at V and 6 bases at J, with 7 bases between. This CDR3 reads CASSQARFNSPLHF. CDR3 nucleotides: TGTGCCAGCAGCCAAGCCAGGTTTAATTCACCCCTCCACTTT.

This clone was counted a few times. V gene TRBV9 combines with J gene TRBJ1-2; 9 bases match TRBD1. Looked up from germline, CDR1 is SGDLS and CDR2 is YYNGEE. The CDR3 is made up of 14 amino acids. V trimming: 2 bases; J trimming: 6 bases; junction bases outside the gene matches: 5. The CDR3: CASSVDRGNNGYTF. The CDR3 DNA is TGTGCCAGCAGCGTCGACAGGGGGAACAATGGCTACACCTTC.

The chain is built from TRBV6-8 and TRBJ2-7; 12 nucleotides align to TRBD2. Trimming took 2 bases from V and 2 from J; bases not matched to a gene: 1. CDR3 size: 15 residues. Germline V gene data show CDR1 as MNHGY and CDR2 as SAAAGT. The CDR3 DNA follows: TGTGCCAGCAGTTACGGACTAGCGGGGCCCTACGAGCAGTACTTC. This gives the protein CASSYGLAGPYEQYF.

The rearrangement links TRBV5-1 to TRBJ2-1; TRBD1 aligns across 8 bases. CDR3 size: 14 residues. Germline-derived CDR1 and CDR2 are SGHRS and YFSETQ. Germline trimming cut 4 bases from V and 10 bases from J; bases unmatched to any gene: 10. The CDR3 DNA reads as TGCGCCAGCAGCCCGGGACAGGCAAATCGGGAGCAGTTCTTC. Translated, it gives CASSPGQANREQFF.

This chain joins TRBV6-1 and TRBJ2-1; 9 positions agree with TRBD2. Germline V CDR1 and CDR2: MNHNS, SASEGT. The CDR3 has 16 residues. Trimming cost V 0 bases and J 4 bases; bases outside gene matches: 4. The CDR3 loop is CASSEAEAGGYNEQFF. The CDR3 bases are TGTGCCAGCAGTGAAGCTGAGGCGGGAGGGTACAATGAGCAGTTCTTC.

In this sample, this clone is medium-sized. V is TRBV11-3 and J is TRBJ2-5, with no clear D. V was clipped by 3 bases and J by 4 bases, with 15 bases between them. The germline CDR1 and CDR2 sequences are SGHNT and YENEEA. This CDR3 has 15 amino acids. Written as DNA, the CDR3 is TGTGCCAGCAGCTTGGACCGCTCCCAGAGAGAGACCCAGTACTTC. It codes for CASSLDRSQRETQYF.

The gene calls are TRBV30 and TRBJ1-5; the D gene is possibly TRBD1 (5 bases). The CDR3 sequence is 13 residues long. V was pared by 5 bases and J by 9 bases, with 17 bases between. Germline assignment: CDR1 GTSNPN and CDR2 SVGIG (reference sequence). The CDR3 here is CAWETGGLRPQHF. Here the CDR3 DNA reads TGTGCCTGGGAAACAGGCGGTCTGCGGCCCCAGCATTTT.

Sample share makes this clone medium-sized. The V call is TRBV11-3, the J call TRBJ2-1; TRBD2 matches at 14 bases. With 4 bases clipped from V and 10 bases from J, the junction kept 6 bases outside the gene matches. The germline V gene has CDR1 SGHNT and CDR2 YENEEA. CDR3 length: 15 amino acids. This CDR3 is CASSSTSGGAGEQFF. Written as DNA, the CDR3 is TGTGCCAGCAGCTCGACTAGCGGGGGGGCCGGGGAGCAGTTCTTC.

This sequence joins TRBV25-1 and TRBJ1-2, with D perhaps matching TRBD1 (6 bases). Germline V CDR1 and CDR2: MGHDK, SYGVNS. Trimming removed 7 bases from V and 4 bases from J, with 13 bases in between. This CDR3 has 13 amino acids. The CDR3 is CASTSGQRYGYTF. Here the CDR3 DNA reads TGTGCCAGCACCTCGGGACAACGCTATGGCTACACCTTC.

The chain joins TRBV11-3 to TRBJ2-7, with D perhaps matching TRBD2 (5 bases). V was pared by 5 bases and J by 4 bases, with 21 bases between. The CDR3 consists of 16 residues. CDR1 SGHNT and CDR2 YENEEA come from the germline V gene. The CDR3 region has the DNA TGTGCCAGCAGCCCTGAACCGTTTAGCGACCCTTACGAGCAGTACTTC. Its translation: CASSPEPFSDPYEQYF.

V is TRBV18 and J is TRBJ2-2; 7 positions agree with TRBD1. The CDR3 sequence is 15 residues long. The germline CDR1 and CDR2 sequences are KGHSH and LQKENI. J gave up 4 bases and V 6 bases, and 8 bases lay outside the gene matches. CDR3 coding DNA: TGTGCCAGCTCTCAACAGGGGTCCCTCACCGGGGAGCTGTTTTTT. Protein product: CASSQQGSLTGELFF.

The V and J genes are TRBV6-8 and TRBJ1-5, with TRBD1 matching 7 bases. This CDR3 has 13 residues. The trim removed 6 bases at V and 4 bases at J, leaving 3 bases unmatched. Germline CDR1 and CDR2: MNHGY and SAAAGT. CDR3 in DNA: TGTGCCAGCAGACGGGACAGTAATCAGCCCCAGCATTTT. Residues: CASRRDSNQPQHF.

The gene calls are TRBV29-1 and TRBJ2-4, with a possible D match to TRBD2 (5 bases). Germline V gene sequence: CDR1 SQVTM, CDR2 ANQGSEA. The CDR3 runs 13 residues. Trimming cost V 8 bases and J 2 bases, with 13 bases left between them. CDR3 sequence: CSIGTSPKNIQYF. The CDR3 region has the DNA TGCAGCATCGGTACTAGTCCCAAAAACATTCAGTACTTC.